The 4 T cell receptor beta chains presented below share a single source sample, sequenced in a study of vaccination and CD4 T cells after COVID-19 (dated by TCRdb to between 2022 and 2023). Their recognized antigens are unknown. Libraries came from PCR. TCRdb names Illumina iSeq 100 as the instrument used. DNA from cultured CD4+ T cells underwent TCR sequencing with the Oncomine TCR Beta short-read assay at the Johns Hopkins FTIC core. The public reads were quality trimmed at Q25 with fastp and then assembled into clones with MiXCR by TCRdb, keeping productive beta chains. A single entry per CDR3 protein holds the most common genes and DNA from its merged rows. The sample includes 15,000 or so distinct CDR3 sequences, with just under 45% observed a single time. The ten largest clonotypes hold more than 8% of the sample. Reading the label with the study, this specimen's treatment or condition is: 10-day PBMC culture with coronavirus spike peptide pools or control peptides (ViraFEST assay).

Material for sequencing was CD4+ T cells from blood, cultured in vitro. The receptors derive from a human donor who had recovered from COVID-19.

This clonotype has a handful of counts. The chain has TRBV25-1 and TRBJ1-2, with no clear D. Per germline, CDR1 MGHDK and CDR2 SYGVNS. There are 15 residues in the CDR3. V was shortened by 3 bases and J by 0 bases, with 11 bases between the two germline ends. CDR3 protein: CASSDTLTANYGYTF. CDR3 sequence (DNA): TGTGCCAGCAGTGATACCCTTACAGCTAACTATGGCTACACCTTC.

This chain connects TRBV11-2 to TRBJ1-6; D is unclear. CDR1 is SGHAT, CDR2 FQNNGV, per germline. V lost 0 bases and J 4 bases, leaving 7 bases between the germline ends. The CDR3 covers 15 residues. The CDR3 DNA follows: TGTGCCAGCAGCTTAGAACAGCCTTATAATTCACCCCTCCACTTT. Translated, it gives CASSLEQPYNSPLHF.

V and J are TRBV7-9 and TRBJ1-1; 8 bases fit TRBD1. V was clipped by 3 bases and J by 3 bases; unmatched bases: 0. This CDR3 contains 13 residues. The V gene's germline CDR1 is SEHNR and CDR2 FQNEAQ (reference sequence). The CDR3 is CASSFRGHTEAFF. CDR3 in DNA: TGTGCCAGCAGCTTCAGGGGGCACACTGAAGCTTTCTTT.

The rearrangement uses TRBV12-3 or TRBV12-4 and TRBJ2-3; D remains unclear. The CDR3 has 15 amino acids. Trimming shortened V by 1 base and J by 2 bases, and 10 bases separated the two germline ends. CDR3 protein: CASSLGQLLTDTQYF. CDR3 bases: TGTGCCAGCAGTTTAGGGCAGCTCCTCACAGATACGCAGTATTTT.